This is a list of T cell receptor beta chains from one sample in a study of shared clonotypes between healthy human individuals. Method: immunoSEQ multiplex PCR; TCRdb's copy keeps in-frame clones and lacks some. The sample has approximately 500,000 clones, more than 75% seen once; the top ten hold around 12%. Sequenced material: PBMCs. Every receptor here comes from a woman aged 40-49 years in good health. Some clones in this sample may be carry-over from other donors' samples. Each CDR3 is given with its conserved first and last residue. A D gene is named only where the DNA matches it firmly. Clone size is stated in some rows and not others, as once, few, many or a class when expanded.

clone size	J gene	D gene	CDR3 length	V gene	CDR3 protein	CDR3 DNA
.	TRBJ1-2	.	12	TRBV5-1	CASSPGRDGYTF	TGCGCCAGCAGCCCCGGACGCGATGGCTACACCTTC
few	TRBJ2-3	TRBD2	18	TRBV4-3	CASSQGRTSGTTTDTQYF	TGCGCCAGCAGCCAAGGAAGGACTAGCGGGACTACCACAGATACGCAGTATTTT
once	TRBJ2-5	.	13	TRBV19	CASSIGAVETQYF	TGTGCCAGTAGTATTGGGGCGGTAGAGACCCAGTACTTC
.	TRBJ2-7	.	15	TRBV19	CASSIYTGSSYEQYF	TGTGCCAGTAGTATCTATACAGGGAGCTCCTACGAGCAGTACTTC
.	TRBJ2-3	TRBD1	17	TRBV15	CATSRTLRGQGIDTQYF	TGTGCCACCAGCAGGACTTTGAGGGGGCAGGGGATTGATACGCAGTATTTT
.	TRBJ1-5	.	13	TRBV30	CAWSVSDNQPQHF	TGTGCCTGGAGTGTATCCGATAATCAGCCCCAGCATTTT
.	TRBJ2-3	TRBD1	14	TRBV5-1	CASSDQGATDTQYF	TGCGCCAGCAGCGACCAGGGGGCAACAGATACGCAGTATTTT
.	TRBJ1-1	.	12	TRBV28	CASSVMNTEAFF	TGTGCCAGCAGCGTCATGAACACTGAAGCTTTCTTT
few	TRBJ2-3	.	13	TRBV29-1	CSITLQSTDTQYF	TGCAGCATCACCCTGCAGAGTACAGATACGCAGTATTTT
.	TRBJ2-7	TRBD2	17	TRBV6-1	CASSEKPGTSGRGEQYF	TGTGCCAGCAGTGAGAAACCTGGGACTAGCGGGAGGGGTGAGCAGTACTTC
once	TRBJ2-1	.	15	TRBV18	CASSKVSSTFNEQFF	TGTGCCAGCTCCAAAGTCTCCAGTACTTTCAATGAGCAGTTCTTC
.	TRBJ1-1	TRBD1	15	TRBV4-2	CASSQERGQGARAFF	TGTGCCAGCAGCCAAGAACGGGGACAGGGGGCGAGGGCTTTCTTT
.	TRBJ1-2	TRBD1	15	TRBV2	CASPGGQGANYGYTF	TGTGCCAGCCCTGGGGGGCAGGGGGCGAACTATGGCTACACCTTC
many	TRBJ1-1	.	12	TRBV9	CASSRQGGEAFF	TGTGCCAGCAGTCGTCAGGGAGGTGAAGCTTTCTTT
.	TRBJ2-7	TRBD2	14	TRBV15	CATSRERLASEQYF	TGTGCCACCAGCAGAGAGAGACTAGCAAGCGAGCAGTACTTC
.	TRBJ1-5	TRBD1	13	TRBV18	CASSPPDRGTQHF	TGTGCCAGCTCACCCCCCGACAGGGGCACCCAGCATTTT
few	TRBJ2-7	.	14	TRBV7-9	CASSSVTVGYEQYF	TGTGCCAGCAGCTCCGTTACCGTAGGGTACGAGCAGTACTTC
.	TRBJ1-1	.	15	TRBV18	CASSPVGAGGTEAFF	TGTGCCAGCTCACCGGTCGGGGCGGGTGGGACTGAAGCTTTCTTT
.	TRBJ1-3	TRBD1	15	TRBV5-1	CASSADRGPGNTIYF	TGCGCCAGCAGCGCCGACAGGGGGCCGGGAAACACCATATATTTT
.	TRBJ2-1	TRBD2	19	TRBV9	CASSTRFGLAENSYNEQFF	TGTGCCAGCAGCACCCGTTTCGGTCTAGCGGAGAACTCCTACAATGAGCAGTTCTTC
.	TRBJ2-2	TRBD2	15	TRBV4-3	CASSQTSGRSGELFF	TGCGCCAGCAGCCAAACTAGCGGGAGGTCCGGGGAGCTGTTTTTT
.	TRBJ2-3	.	13	TRBV6-6	CASSGGPEDTQYF	TGTGCCAGCAGCGGAGGGCCGGAAGATACGCAGTATTTT
.	TRBJ1-2	.	12	TRBV5-1	CASSLEGNGYTF	TGCGCCAGCAGCTTGGAAGGGAACGGCTACACCTTC
.	TRBJ2-7	TRBD2	16	TRBV7-9	CASSLIKRTSVYEQYF	TGTGCCAGCAGCTTAATTAAGAGGACTAGCGTCTACGAGCAGTACTTC
.	TRBJ2-1	TRBD2	13	TRBV4-3	CASRASGRGEQFF	TGCGCCAGCAGAGCTAGCGGGAGAGGTGAGCAGTTCTTC